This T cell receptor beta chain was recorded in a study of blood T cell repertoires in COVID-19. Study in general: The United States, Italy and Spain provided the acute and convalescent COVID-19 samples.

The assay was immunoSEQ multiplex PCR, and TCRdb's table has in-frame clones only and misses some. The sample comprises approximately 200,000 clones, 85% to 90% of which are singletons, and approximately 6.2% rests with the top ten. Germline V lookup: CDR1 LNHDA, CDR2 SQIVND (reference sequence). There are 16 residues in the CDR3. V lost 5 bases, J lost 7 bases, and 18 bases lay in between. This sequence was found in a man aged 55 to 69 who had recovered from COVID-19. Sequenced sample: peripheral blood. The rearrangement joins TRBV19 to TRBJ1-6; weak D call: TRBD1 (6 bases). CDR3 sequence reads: CASSPSHRAPNSPLHF. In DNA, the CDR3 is TGTGCCAGTAGTCCATCCCACAGGGCTCCGAATTCACCCCTCCACTTT.